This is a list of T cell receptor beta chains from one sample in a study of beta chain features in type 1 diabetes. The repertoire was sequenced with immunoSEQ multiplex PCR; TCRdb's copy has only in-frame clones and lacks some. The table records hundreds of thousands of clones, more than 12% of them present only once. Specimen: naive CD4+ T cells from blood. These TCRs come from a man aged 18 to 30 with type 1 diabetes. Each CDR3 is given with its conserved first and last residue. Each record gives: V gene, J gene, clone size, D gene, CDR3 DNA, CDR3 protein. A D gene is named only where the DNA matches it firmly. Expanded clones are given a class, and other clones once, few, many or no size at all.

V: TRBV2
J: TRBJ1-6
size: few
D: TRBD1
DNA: TGTGCCAGCAGTGATGATCAGGGGGCTGGATCACCCCTCCACTTT
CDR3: CASSDDQGAGSPLHF

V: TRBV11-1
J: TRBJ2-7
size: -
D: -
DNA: TGTGCCAGCAGCTTAACCAACGGGGCCTACGAGCAGTACTTC
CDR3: CASSLTNGAYEQYF

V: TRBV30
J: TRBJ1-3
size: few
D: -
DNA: TGTGCCTGGAGTGCGGGCGGAAACACCATATATTTT
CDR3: CAWSAGGNTIYF

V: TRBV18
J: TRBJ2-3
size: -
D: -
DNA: TGTGCCAGCTCACCAGGGCGGCCGGCAGATACGCAGTATTTT
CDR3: CASSPGRPADTQYF

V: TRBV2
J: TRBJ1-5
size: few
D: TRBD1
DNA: TGTGCCAGCAGTGGGCAGGGGGCAGGTCAGCCCCAGCATTTT
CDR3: CASSGQGAGQPQHF

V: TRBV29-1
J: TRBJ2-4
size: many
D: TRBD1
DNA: TGCAGCGCATCGGACAGGGGAAACATTCAGTACTTC
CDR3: CSASDRGNIQYF

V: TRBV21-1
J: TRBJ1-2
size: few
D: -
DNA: TGTGCCGCCCGACGACAGGCATATGGCTACACCTTC
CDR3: CAARRQAYGYTF

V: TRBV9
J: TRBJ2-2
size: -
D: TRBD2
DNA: TGTGCCAGCAGCGCCTGGACTAGCGCCGCGGACACCGGGGAGCTGTTTTTT
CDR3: CASSAWTSAADTGELFF

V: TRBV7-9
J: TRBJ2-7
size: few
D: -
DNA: TGTGCCAGCAGCTTATTGAACCGTAGCTCCTACGAGCAGTACTTC
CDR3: CASSLLNRSSYEQYF

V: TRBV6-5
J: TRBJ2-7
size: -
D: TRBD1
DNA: TGTGCCAGCAGTTACTCGACAGGGGGGTCCTACGAGCAGTACTTC
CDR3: CASSYSTGGSYEQYF

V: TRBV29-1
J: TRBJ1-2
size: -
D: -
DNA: TGCAGCGCGGGGACGGGGGCGCAGTATGGCTACACCTTC
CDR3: CSAGTGAQYGYTF

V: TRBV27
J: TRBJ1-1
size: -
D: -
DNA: TGTGCCAGCAGCTGGAGACGGGGGGGTGACACTGAAGCTTTCTTT
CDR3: CASSWRRGGDTEAFF

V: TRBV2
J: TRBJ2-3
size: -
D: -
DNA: TGTGCCAGCAGCCCTTCTAGCACAGATACGCAGTATTTT
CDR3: CASSPSSTDTQYF

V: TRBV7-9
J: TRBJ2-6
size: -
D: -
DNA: TGTGCCAGCAGCTCTCTAGGACGGCGGGCCAACGTCCTGACTTTC
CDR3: CASSSLGRRANVLTF

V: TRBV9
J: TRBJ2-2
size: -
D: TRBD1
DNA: TGTGCCAGCAGCGTAGTGGGACAGGGCGACACCGGGGAGCTGTTTTTT
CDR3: CASSVVGQGDTGELFF

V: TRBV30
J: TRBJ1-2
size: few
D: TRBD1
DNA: TGTGCCTGGAGAATATGGACAGGGAATGGCTACACCTTC
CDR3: CAWRIWTGNGYTF

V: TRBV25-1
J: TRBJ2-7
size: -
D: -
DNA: TGTGCCAGCAGTGGGACCGGGACAAGGAGCTCCTACGAGCAGTACTTC
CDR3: CASSGTGTRSSYEQYF

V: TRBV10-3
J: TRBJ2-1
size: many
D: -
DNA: TGTGCCAGCGGGGACAATGAGCAGTTCTTC
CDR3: CASGDNEQFF

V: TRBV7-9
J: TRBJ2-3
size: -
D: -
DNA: TGTGCCAGCAGCTTAGCTAGCACAGATACGCAGTATTTT
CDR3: CASSLASTDTQYF

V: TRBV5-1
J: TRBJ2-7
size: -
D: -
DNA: TGCGCCAGCAGCTCACCGGACCGAGACCACTACGAGCAGTACTTC
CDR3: CASSSPDRDHYEQYF

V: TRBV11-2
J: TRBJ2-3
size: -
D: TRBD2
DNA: TGTGCCAGCAGCACCCCGTGGCGGGAGGGCACAGATACGCAGTATTTT
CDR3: CASSTPWREGTDTQYF

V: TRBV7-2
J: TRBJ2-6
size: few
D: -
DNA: TGTGCCAGCAGCACAGTAGCTGGGGCCAACGTCCTGACTTTC
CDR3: CASSTVAGANVLTF

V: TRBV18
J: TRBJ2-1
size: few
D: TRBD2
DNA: TGTGCCAGCTCTCCACTTAGCGGGACCAACAATGAGCAGTTCTTC
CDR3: CASSPLSGTNNEQFF

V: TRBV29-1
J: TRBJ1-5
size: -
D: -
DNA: TGCAGCGTAGAGGACGGGGATCAGCCCCAGCATTTT
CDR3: CSVEDGDQPQHF

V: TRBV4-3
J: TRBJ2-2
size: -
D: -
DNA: TGCGCCAGCAGCCAAGATATGTTCAAAGGGGGGATAAACACCGGGGAGCTGTTTTTT
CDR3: CASSQDMFKGGINTGELFF

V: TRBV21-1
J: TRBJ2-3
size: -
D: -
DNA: TGTGCCAGCAGCAGGACTAGCGGGTCTAGCACAGATACGCAGTATTTT
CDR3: CASSRTSGSSTDTQYF

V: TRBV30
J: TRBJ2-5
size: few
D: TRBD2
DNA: TGTGCCTGGGGACTAGCGGAGCTAGAGACCCAGTACTTC
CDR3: CAWGLAELETQYF

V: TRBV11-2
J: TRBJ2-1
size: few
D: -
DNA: TGTGCCAGCAGCTCCCGGGACTCCCCCTTTGGTGAGCAGTTCTTC
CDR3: CASSSRDSPFGEQFF

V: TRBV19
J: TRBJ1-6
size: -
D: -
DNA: TGTGCCAGTAGGTCACAGGGTAATAATTCACCCCTCCACTTT
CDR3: CASRSQGNNSPLHF

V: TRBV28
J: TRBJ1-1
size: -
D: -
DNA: TGTGCCAGCCGGGCCCAAGGGACTGAAGCTTTCTTT
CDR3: CASRAQGTEAFF

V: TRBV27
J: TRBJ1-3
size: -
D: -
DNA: TGTGCCAGCAGTATACAGGGAACTGGAAACACCATATATTTT
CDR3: CASSIQGTGNTIYF

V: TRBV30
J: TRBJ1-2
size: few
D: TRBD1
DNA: TGTGCCTGGAGGGACAGGGAAGGCTACACCTTC
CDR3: CAWRDREGYTF

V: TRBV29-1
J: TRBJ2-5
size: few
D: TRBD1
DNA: TGCAGCGTTGCGGGACAGACGTACCAAGAGACCCAGTACTTC
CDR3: CSVAGQTYQETQYF

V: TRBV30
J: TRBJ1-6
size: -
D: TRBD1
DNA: TGTGCCTGGAGTCCTCGACAGGGCAGCAATTCACCCCTCCACTTT
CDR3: CAWSPRQGSNSPLHF

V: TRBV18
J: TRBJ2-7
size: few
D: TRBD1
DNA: TGTGCCAGCTCACTTCGGGGACAGGGGCCCTACGAGCAGTACTTC
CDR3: CASSLRGQGPYEQYF

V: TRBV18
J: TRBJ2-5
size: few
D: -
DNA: TGTGCCAGCTCACCGAGCTTAGGCCAAGAGACCCAGTACTTC
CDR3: CASSPSLGQETQYF

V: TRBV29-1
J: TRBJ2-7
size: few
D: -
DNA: TGCAGCGTTCTGCACCGGGGATCCTACGAGCAGTACTTC
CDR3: CSVLHRGSYEQYF

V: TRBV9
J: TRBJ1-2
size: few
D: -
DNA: TGTGCCAGCAGCGTAGCGACATACTCATATGGCTACACCTTC
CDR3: CASSVATYSYGYTF

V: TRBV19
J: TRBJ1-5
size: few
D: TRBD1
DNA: TGTGCCAGTAGTATGCAGGGGGTCCACAATCAGCCCCAGCATTTT
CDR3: CASSMQGVHNQPQHF

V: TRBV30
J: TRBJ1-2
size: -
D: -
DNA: TGTGCCTGGAGTGCAGGGGTAGGAGGCTACACCTTC
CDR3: CAWSAGVGGYTF

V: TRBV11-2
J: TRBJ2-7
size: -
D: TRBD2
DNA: TGTGCCAGCAGCCTGGACGGGGGGAACGAGCAGTACTTC
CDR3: CASSLDGGNEQYF

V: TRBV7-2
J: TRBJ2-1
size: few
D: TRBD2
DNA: TGTGCCAGCAGCTTAGAAATAGGACTAGCTTCGCGCAATGAGCAGTTCTTC
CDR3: CASSLEIGLASRNEQFF

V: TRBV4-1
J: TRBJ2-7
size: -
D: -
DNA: TGCGCCAGCAGAGGGGGAGGCTACGAGCAGTACTTC
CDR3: CASRGGGYEQYF

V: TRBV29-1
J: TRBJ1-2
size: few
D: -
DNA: TGCAGCACCTACGAGACGGGGGGCTACACCTTC
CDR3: CSTYETGGYTF

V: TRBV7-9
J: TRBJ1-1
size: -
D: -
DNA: TGTGCCAGCAGCTCCAGCTCACTGAGGAACACTGAAGCTTTCTTT
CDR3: CASSSSSLRNTEAFF

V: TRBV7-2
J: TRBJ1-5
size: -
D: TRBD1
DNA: TGTGCCAGCAGCCTGGGGCAGGGGGACCAGCCCCAGCATTTT
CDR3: CASSLGQGDQPQHF

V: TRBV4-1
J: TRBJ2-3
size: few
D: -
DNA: TGCGCCAGCAGCCAACTTCAGAGGGATACGCAGTATTTT
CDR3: CASSQLQRDTQYF

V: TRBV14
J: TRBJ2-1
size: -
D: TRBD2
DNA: TGTGCCAGCAGCCAAGATTGGCTAGCGGGAGAGCAGTTCTTC
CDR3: CASSQDWLAGEQFF

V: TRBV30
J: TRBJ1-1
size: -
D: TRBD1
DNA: TGTGCCTGGGAGGAGGGACAGGGCCTCATGGGGACTGAAGCTTTCTTT
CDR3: CAWEEGQGLMGTEAFF

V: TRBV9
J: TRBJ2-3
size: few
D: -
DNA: TGTGCCAGCAGCGTAGGAGGGCCAGGGAGAGGCACAGATACGCAGTATTTT
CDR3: CASSVGGPGRGTDTQYF

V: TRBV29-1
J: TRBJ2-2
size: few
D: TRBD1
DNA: TGCAGCGGGGCTGACAGGGCTCAGACCGGGGAGCTGTTTTTT
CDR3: CSGADRAQTGELFF

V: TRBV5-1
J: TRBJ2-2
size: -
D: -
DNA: TGCGCCAGCAGCCAAGGACAGCCGAACACCGGGGAGCTGTTTTTT
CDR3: CASSQGQPNTGELFF

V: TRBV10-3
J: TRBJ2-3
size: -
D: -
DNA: TGTGCCATCAGTGACTCGGGCAGCGTTGGGGATACGCAGTATTTT
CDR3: CAISDSGSVGDTQYF

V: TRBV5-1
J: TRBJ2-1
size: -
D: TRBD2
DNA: TGCGCCAGCGGGACTAGCGGGAGTTCCTACAATGAGCAGTTCTTC
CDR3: CASGTSGSSYNEQFF

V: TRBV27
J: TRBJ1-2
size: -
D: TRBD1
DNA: TGTGCCAGCAGCCAGGGGGCGGGGGGCTACACCTTC
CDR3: CASSQGAGGYTF

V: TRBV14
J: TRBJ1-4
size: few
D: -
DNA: TGTGCCAGCAGCCAAGATCGCCCAGCCCTACACCCGATTAATGAAAAACTGTTTTTT
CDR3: CASSQDRPALHPINEKLFF

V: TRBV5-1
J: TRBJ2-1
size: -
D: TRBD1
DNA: TGCGCCAGCAGCCCCGGACAGGGGGCGAGAAATGAGCAGTTCTTC
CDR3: CASSPGQGARNEQFF